This is a list of T cell receptor beta chains from one sample in a study of T cells in Graves' hyperthyroidism and ophthalmopathy. One entry per CDR3 protein results from TCRdb running MiXCR on the multiplex PCR reads. The sample yields around 300,000 distinct CDR3 sequences, around 15% seen once. Sequenced sample: blood. Receptor source: a woman in her thirties or forties with Graves' hyperthyroidism. CDR3s include the opening cysteine and the closing phenylalanine or tryptophan. D genes are given only for firm matches. The size entry is marked missing in some rows and otherwise reads once, few, many or a size class.

cdr3_nt,cdr3_aa,d_call,j_call,clone_size,v_call
TGTGCCAGTTATGGGGGACAGGGGCCCCTCTTCTATGGCTACACCTTC,CASYGGQGPLFYGYTF,TRBD1,TRBJ1-2,few,TRBV12-3/TRBV12-4
TGCAGTGCTAGAGAGGACAGCGATAATGTCTACACCTTC,CSAREDSDNVYTF,NA,TRBJ1-2,NA,TRBV20-1
TGTGCCAGCAGTGAGCGGGCCGCCCGGGGCATCGGCTACACCTTC,CASSERAARGIGYTF,NA,TRBJ1-2,NA,TRBV5-5
TGTGCCAGCAGTCCTCCGGAAGGCAATTCACCCCTCCACTTT,CASSPPEGNSPLHF,NA,TRBJ1-6,many,TRBV28
TGTGCCAGCAGCTTATGGGCTAGCGGTTACAATGAGCAGTTCTTC,CASSLWASGYNEQFF,TRBD2,TRBJ2-1,many,TRBV11-2
TGTGCCAGCAGGTACCTGGGTCGGATGAACACCGGGGAGCTGTTTTTT,CASRYLGRMNTGELFF,NA,TRBJ2-2,NA,TRBV7-9
TGTGCCAGCAGTGACCGAACGGGGCAGGGGGAGACCCAGTACTTC,CASSDRTGQGETQYF,NA,TRBJ2-5,few,TRBV2
TGTGCCAGCTCACCCGGGACAGGGTTTTCCTACGAGCAGTACTTC,CASSPGTGFSYEQYF,TRBD1,TRBJ2-7,NA,TRBV18
TGCAGTGCTAGAGATCAGGGACTAGCTATCGACAGCTCCTCGAATGAGCAGTTCTTC,CSARDQGLAIDSSSNEQFF,TRBD2,TRBJ2-1,NA,TRBV20-1
TGTGCCAGCAGTCCGGGGGCGGGACTATACAATGAGCAGTTCTTC,CASSPGAGLYNEQFF,NA,TRBJ2-1,NA,TRBV7-9
TGTGCCAGCAGCTCCCCGGGACTCTCCCTGGGGGAGCAGTTCTTC,CASSSPGLSLGEQFF,NA,TRBJ2-1,NA,TRBV7-9
TGCAGTGCTAAGCTCGCGGGAGATCGATACAATGAGCAGTTCTTC,CSAKLAGDRYNEQFF,TRBD2,TRBJ2-1,many,TRBV20-1
TGTGCCAGCACCACGTCTTGGGACAGGGCCCGAAAACTGTTTTTT,CASTTSWDRARKLFF,TRBD1,TRBJ1-4,NA,TRBV12-3/TRBV12-4
TGCAGTGCTAGAGCTGTAGGACAGGGTATCTCTGGGGCCAACGTCCTGACTTTC,CSARAVGQGISGANVLTF,TRBD1,TRBJ2-6,few,TRBV20-1
TGTGCCAGCAGGAGGGAGCATTCAGACACTGAAGCTTTCTTT,CASRREHSDTEAFF,NA,TRBJ1-1,many,TRBV11-3
TGTGCCAGCTCGGACCAGAGGGCAGAATATAGCAATCAGCCCCAGCATTTT,CASSDQRAEYSNQPQHF,NA,TRBJ1-5,NA,TRBV18
TGTGCCATCAGTGAGGGGGATCAGCCCCAGCATTTT,CAISEGDQPQHF,NA,TRBJ1-5,many,TRBV10-3
TGCAGTGCTAGGACAGGGGGCGCGGAGAACACTGAAGCTTTCTTT,CSARTGGAENTEAFF,TRBD1,TRBJ1-1,many,TRBV20-1
TGTGCCAGCAGCTCCTCTCTAGCGGTACAGTATTTT,CASSSSLAVQYF,TRBD2,TRBJ2-3,many,TRBV3-1
TGTGCCAGCAGCCCGGAACCGACAGGGGCCAATGAGCAGTTCTTC,CASSPEPTGANEQFF,TRBD1,TRBJ2-1,NA,TRBV5-4
TGTGCCAGCAGCTCTCACCAAGTAGGACGACTCCGCCCTGAAGCTTTCTTT,CASSSHQVGRLRPEAFF,NA,TRBJ1-1,many,TRBV7-9
TGTGCCAGCAACCAGGACGCGGGAAACACCATATATTTT,CASNQDAGNTIYF,NA,TRBJ1-3,few,TRBV12-3/TRBV12-4
TGTGCCAGCAGTGAAACAGGGGCTCACTATCAGCCCCAGCATTTT,CASSETGAHYQPQHF,TRBD1,TRBJ1-5,NA,TRBV6-1
TGTGCCAGCGGCCTTAGGGTGGGCACTGAAGCTTTCTTT,CASGLRVGTEAFF,NA,TRBJ1-1,many,TRBV11-2
TGTGCCAGCAGCTCCTCCCCAGGATATAACTATGGCTACACCTTC,CASSSSPGYNYGYTF,NA,TRBJ1-2,many,TRBV11-2
TGTGCCAGCAGCTTAGGTTCAGGGGGGCAAGAGACCCAGTACTTC,CASSLGSGGQETQYF,NA,TRBJ2-5,many,TRBV7-9
TGCGCCAGCAGTGCTGGTCTCCGGTATGGCTACACCTTC,CASSAGLRYGYTF,NA,TRBJ1-2,many,TRBV10-1
TGTGCCAGCAGCTTAGTGGTAGCGGAGGGGGTATCTGGGGAGCAGTACTTC,CASSLVVAEGVSGEQYF,NA,TRBJ2-7,many,TRBV7-2
TGTGCCAGCAGCCTGGGAACCAATGAGCAGTTCTTC,CASSLGTNEQFF,NA,TRBJ2-1,many,TRBV7-9
TGTGCCAGCAGCTTATCCGCGACAGAATACAATGAGCAGTTCTTC,CASSLSATEYNEQFF,NA,TRBJ2-1,many,TRBV7-8
TGTGCCAGCAGTTTATCTGCACTGCCCTACGAGCAGTACTTC,CASSLSALPYEQYF,NA,TRBJ2-7,many,TRBV28
TGTGCCTGGAGTCAGGGGGGTAGCGGGAGCTCCTACAATGAGCAGTTCTTC,CAWSQGGSGSSYNEQFF,TRBD2,TRBJ2-1,many,TRBV30
TGTGCCAGCTCAGAAGGGATCATTAAAAGTGGCGAGCAGTACTTC,CASSEGIIKSGEQYF,NA,TRBJ2-7,NA,TRBV6-1
TGTGCCAGCAGTCCCCAGGCGGAGCCGCCTAAAGCTTTCTTT,CASSPQAEPPKAFF,NA,TRBJ1-1,many,TRBV6-1
TGTGCCAGCAGCTTAGGACGCGGGGCCCTCTACAATGAGCAGTTCTTC,CASSLGRGALYNEQFF,NA,TRBJ2-1,NA,TRBV11-2
TGTGCCAGCAGTTTGGGAAGCGGGGGCACAGATACGCAGTATTTT,CASSLGSGGTDTQYF,TRBD2,TRBJ2-3,many,TRBV27
TGTGCCAGCGGAGGGACCCCTGGCGGGGGCTCCTACGAGCAGTACTTC,CASGGTPGGGSYEQYF,TRBD2,TRBJ2-7,NA,TRBV2
TGCGCCAGCAGCTTGACAGGGGTTCGGGAGACCCAGTACTTC,CASSLTGVRETQYF,TRBD1,TRBJ2-5,few,TRBV5-1
TGTGCCAGCAGTTTAGGGTCGAGCAATCAGCCCCAGCATTTT,CASSLGSSNQPQHF,NA,TRBJ1-5,many,TRBV28
TGTGCCAGTAGTGCCACCTTGGGACAGGGGAACTATGGCTACACCTTC,CASSATLGQGNYGYTF,TRBD1,TRBJ1-2,many,TRBV19
TGTGCCAGCAGTGACGCAGGGGGCTTTATCCAGCCCCAGCATTTT,CASSDAGGFIQPQHF,TRBD1,TRBJ1-5,many,TRBV6-4
TGTGCCAGCAGTGCTCAGACAGGGGCGGTAAGTCAGCCCCAGCATTTT,CASSAQTGAVSQPQHF,TRBD1,TRBJ1-5,many,TRBV2
TGTGCCAGCAGCTTAGATTTTAGACGCAATTCACCCCTCCACTTT,CASSLDFRRNSPLHF,NA,TRBJ1-6,many,TRBV11-2
TGTGCCAGCAGTCCAGGGGATGACACTGAAGCTTTCTTT,CASSPGDDTEAFF,NA,TRBJ1-1,many,TRBV6-1
TGTGCCAGCAGCCCCCCACGAGCTTTTTCCACCGGGGAGCTGTTTTTT,CASSPPRAFSTGELFF,NA,TRBJ2-2,many,TRBV3-1
TGTGCCAGCAGCCGCGACGGAGATAATTCACCCCTCCACTTT,CASSRDGDNSPLHF,NA,TRBJ1-6,NA,TRBV7-9
TGTGCCACCAGCAGAGGGGGAGTAGCCTACAATGAGCAGTTCTTC,CATSRGGVAYNEQFF,NA,TRBJ2-1,many,TRBV15
TGTGCCAGCAGTGAGGGGGGCGTAGAGACCCAGTACTTC,CASSEGGVETQYF,NA,TRBJ2-5,many,TRBV28
TGTGCCAGCAGCCCAAACCTGGACTCCAGGGATGAGCAGTTCTTC,CASSPNLDSRDEQFF,NA,TRBJ2-1,NA,TRBV7-3
TGTGCCAGCAGTTTAACGGGGGGGAACACTGAAGCTTCCTTT,CASSLTGGNTEASF,NA,TRBJ1-1,few,TRBV12-3/TRBV12-4
TGTGCCACCGGGCCGGCGGGAGCGCTCCCCGACACAGATACGCAGTATTTT,CATGPAGALPDTDTQYF,TRBD2,TRBJ2-3,many,TRBV19
TGTGCCAGCAGTAGCTCGGGACAGGGTCCCTACGAGCAGTACTTC,CASSSSGQGPYEQYF,TRBD1,TRBJ2-7,many,TRBV2
TGTGCCTGGAGTGGAGGGAGGGGGGGGAAGACCCAGTACTTC,CAWSGGRGGKTQYF,NA,TRBJ2-5,many,TRBV30
TGTGCCAGCAGTTTGAAGTTGGAGTACACTGAAGCTTTCTTT,CASSLKLEYTEAFF,NA,TRBJ1-1,many,TRBV12-3/TRBV12-4
TGCAGTGGTAGACAGTCCATGAACACTGAAGCTTTCTTT,CSGRQSMNTEAFF,NA,TRBJ1-1,many,TRBV20-1